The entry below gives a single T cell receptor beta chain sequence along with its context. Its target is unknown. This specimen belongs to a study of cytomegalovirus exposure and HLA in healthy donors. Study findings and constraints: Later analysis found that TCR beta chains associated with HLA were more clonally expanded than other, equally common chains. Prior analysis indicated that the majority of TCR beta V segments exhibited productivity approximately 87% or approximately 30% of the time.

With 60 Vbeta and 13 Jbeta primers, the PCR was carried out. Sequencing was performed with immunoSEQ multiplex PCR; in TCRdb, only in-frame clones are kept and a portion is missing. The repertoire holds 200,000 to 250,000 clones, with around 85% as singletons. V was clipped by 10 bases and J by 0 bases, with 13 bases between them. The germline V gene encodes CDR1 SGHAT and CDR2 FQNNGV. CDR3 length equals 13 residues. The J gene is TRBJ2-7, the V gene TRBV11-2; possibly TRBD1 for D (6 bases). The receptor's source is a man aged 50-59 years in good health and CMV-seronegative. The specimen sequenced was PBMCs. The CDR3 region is CATKQGSSYEQYF. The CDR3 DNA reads TGTGCCACCAAACAGGGAAGCTCCTACGAGCAGTACTTC.